One and the same sample provided the 12 T cell receptor beta chains below, sequenced in a study of T cells after yellow fever vaccination. TCRdb independently ran MiXCR on the 5' RACE reads; one entry per CDR3 protein. Among about 350,000 distinct CDR3 sequences listed, 12% were seen once. The source was CD4+ T cells sorted from PBMCs, collected 15 days after the yellow fever booster vaccination. The receptors stem from a man aged 18 to 30 who received the YFV17D yellow fever vaccine.

This clonotype has more than one count but fewer than ten. This chain connects TRBV7-2 to TRBJ2-5, with TRBD2 identical over 12 bases. Germline V gene data show CDR1 as SGHTA and CDR2 as FQGNSA. The CDR3 covers 16 residues. V lost 5 bases, J lost 6 bases, and 10 bases stayed unmatched. CDR3 nucleotides: TGTGCCAGCAGCCCACCTAGCGGGGGGGATGGAAAGACCCAGTACTTC. Its translation is CASSPPSGGDGKTQYF.

This clonotype was detected a few times. The chain recombines TRBV24-1 with TRBJ2-1, with 8 bases identical to TRBD1. Trimming removed 9 bases from V and 3 bases from J; junction bases left unmatched: 3. The CDR3 extends over 13 amino acids. Looked up from germline, CDR1 is KGHDR and CDR2 is SFDVKD. The CDR3 DNA sequence: TGTGCCACCGGGGACAGGCTCTACAATGAGCAGTTCTTC. Amino acid sequence: CATGDRLYNEQFF.

This clonotype was recorded a few times. This chain connects TRBV5-4 to TRBJ2-3, with a tentative D call TRBD2 (5 bases). Per the germline V gene, CDR1 is SGHNT and CDR2 is YYREEE (reference sequence). Trimming pared 0 bases from V and 3 bases from J, leaving 11 bases between. The CDR3 runs to 15 residues. In nucleotides, the CDR3 is TGTGCCAGCAGCTTGGGGGCGGGCGAAACAGATACGCAGTATTTT. It is translated as CASSLGAGETDTQYF.

This clonotype was seen a handful of times. One end of the junction does not line up with germline, which may come from a read error. The genes are TRBV11-2 and TRBJ2-2, with 9 bases matching TRBD1. Per germline, CDR1 SGHAT and CDR2 FQNNGV. The CDR3 is made up of 16 amino acids. The CDR3 loop reads CASTLPGQGSNGELFF. The CDR3 nucleotides read TGTGCCAGCACCTTACCGGGACAGGGTTCTAACGGGGAGCTGTTTTTT. Filled out from reference TRBV11-2 and TRBJ2-2, the complete variable domain reads EAGVAQSPRYKIIEKRQSVAFWCNPISGHATLYWYQQILGQGPKLLIQFQNNGVVDDSQLPKDRFSAERLKGVDSTLKIQPAKLEDSAVYLCASTLPGQGSNGELFFGEGSRLTVL.

The rearrangement uses TRBV7-9 and TRBJ2-3; the match to TRBD1 covers 10 bases. Unmatched junction bases numbered 6, after V lost 5 bases and J lost 4 bases. The CDR3 is 15 residues long. CDR1 and CDR2 from the germline V gene are SEHNR and FQNEAQ (reference sequence). The CDR3 sequence: CASSLGQGFPDTQYF. The CDR3 DNA follows: TGTGCCAGCAGCCTGGGACAGGGGTTCCCAGATACGCAGTATTTT.

This clonotype was counted only a few times. This sequence joins TRBV19 and TRBJ2-7; D call uncertain. V lost 1 base to trimming and J lost 0 bases, with 10 bases between them. This CDR3 spans 15 amino acids. Germline V lookup: CDR1 LNHDA, CDR2 SQIVND (reference sequence). In DNA form, the CDR3 reads TGTGCCAGTAGTATAGCCCACGGCAGCTCCTACGAGCAGTACTTC. Amino acids: CASSIAHGSSYEQYF.

This clonotype was seen more than once but under ten times. The rearrangement links TRBV6-5 to TRBJ2-7, with 7 bases fitting TRBD2. Germline CDR1 and CDR2: MNHEY and SVGAGI. V gave up 11 bases and J gave up 6 bases; unmatched junction bases: 19. The CDR3 is made up of 15 amino acids. The CDR3 DNA reads TGTGCCTCCCGACAGCGGGACGGCCATTCCGGCGAGCAGTACTTC. Encoded protein: CASRQRDGHSGEQYF.

This clonotype has at least ten counts. This chain uses TRBV7-9 with TRBJ1-1; D perhaps matches TRBD1 (6 bases). Per germline, CDR1 SEHNR and CDR2 FQNEAQ (reference sequence). V gave up 2 bases and J gave up 1 base, with 8 bases separating them. The CDR3 length is 14 residues. CDR3 sequence reads: CASSLMTGNTEAFF. The DNA for the CDR3 is TGTGCCAGCAGCTTAATGACAGGGAACACTGAAGCTTTCTTT.

This clonotype was detected a few times. The genes are TRBV6-2 or TRBV6-3 and TRBJ2-1, with 11 bases aligning to TRBD2. The CDR3 is made up of 16 amino acids. V lost 6 bases to trimming and J lost 7 bases; unmatched junction nucleotides: 11. Germline V gene data show CDR1 as MNHEY and CDR2 as SVGEGT. The CDR3 sequence: CASSPGSLAGANEQFF. CDR3 nucleotides: TGTGCCAGCAGCCCTGGGTCACTAGCGGGGGCTAATGAGCAGTTCTTC.

V is TRBV29-1 and J is TRBJ2-5; D may be TRBD1 (5 bases). CDR1 is SQVTM and CDR2 is ANQGSEA in the germline V gene. Trimming cost V 4 bases and J 2 bases, with 11 bases left between them. The CDR3 contains 13 residues. The CDR3: CSVGGQHQETQYF. The CDR3 DNA follows: TGCAGCGTTGGGGGCCAGCATCAAGAGACCCAGTACTTC.

This clonotype was seen a few times. The rearrangement links TRBV4-2 to TRBJ1-2, with D unresolved. The CDR3 has 12 amino acids. Trimming shortened V by 0 bases and J by 5 bases, and 4 bases separated the two germline ends. CDR1 LGHNA and CDR2 YNFKEQ come from the germline V gene. In DNA form, the CDR3 reads TGTGCCAGCAGCCAAGAGCTTTATGGCTACACCTTC. It encodes CASSQELYGYTF.

This clonotype has more than one count but fewer than ten. V and J are TRBV2 and TRBJ1-2; D is perhaps TRBD1 (5 bases). CDR1 is SNHLY and CDR2 is FYNNEI in the germline V gene. CDR3 size: 13 residues. V lost 6 bases to trimming and J lost 5 bases, with 13 bases between them. The CDR3 sequence is CASRPQVAYGYTF. The CDR3, as DNA: TGTGCCAGCAGACCACAGGTTGCTTATGGCTACACCTTC.